This record covers a single T cell receptor beta chain. Its antigen remains unidentified. TCR beta libraries were made by quantitative 5'-RACE with molecular barcodes. Using its own MiXCR run on the 5' RACE reads, TCRdb lists one record per CDR3 protein. The sample yields a few hundred thousand distinct CDR3 sequences, roughly 13% seen once. The data derive from a study of CD8 T cells in ankylosing spondylitis. Study results and limitations: The study identified a TCR beta motif of under ten highly homologous variants that appeared characteristic of ankylosing spondylitis blood. CD8+ disease-linked clones were present at relatively low frequencies in blood. Matched ankylosing spondylitis synovial fluid reportedly showed significant enrichment of disease-linked clones.

Per germline, CDR1 LNHNV and CDR2 YYDKDF (reference sequence). The CDR3 consists of 15 residues. V lost 1 base and J 2 bases, leaving 9 bases between the germline ends. This TCR derives from a male donor with ankylosing spondylitis. The sequencing sample was made of blood, either unsorted or a sorted T cell fraction (not recorded which). The V call is TRBV15, the J call TRBJ2-4, with D maybe TRBD1 (6 bases). In DNA, the CDR3 is TGTGCCACCAGCAGAGCCGGACAGACCAAAAACATTCAGTACTTC. The encoded protein is CATSRAGQTKNIQYF.